This TCR beta chain is from a study of blood T cell repertoires in COVID-19 (dated by TCRdb to the early 2020s). The study in broad terms: The collaborator samples originated in the United States, Italy and Spain and spanned the acute and convalescent phases of COVID-19. The material from the prospective study consisted of cDNA or gDNA derived from T cells, B-cell-depleted T cells, or PBMCs. A de-identified subject ID, COVID-19 status, age in years and sex were almost always included in the sample metadata. The repertoires were made available in a free public database intended to serve as a resource for research on the immune response to SARS-CoV-2. The dataset comprised deeply sampled blood TCRbeta repertoires from subjects exposed to, actively infected with, or recovered from COVID-19. Samples were obtained from the ongoing ImmuneRACE study (first 160 participants) and from 1,254 subjects provided by 6 global collaborators. Where available, HLA class I and class II types were taken from metadata supplied by the sample provider and were not determined by assay-based typing. On the study overall, not on this receptor specifically: The amount of clinical and demographic metadata varied by source and participant and was provided uncurated.

Trimmed from V: 8 bases; trimmed from J: 0 bases; junction bases lacking a gene match: 4. The CDR3 contains 14 residues, cysteine and phenylalanine counted. Only the CDR3 part of the read is kept: 42 bases, read in frame from the first base. The germline V gene (reference sequence) specifies MNHNY as CDR1 and SVGAGI as CDR2. Collaborating institutions collected whole blood in K2EDTA tubes following their own protocols. For TCRbeta analysis, collaborators shipped samples as frozen whole blood, isolated PBMCs, or DNA extracted from either of those sample types. With respect to this clone: Its antigen is not yet known. Base qualities are not recorded, but no much larger clone differs from it by a single base.

TCRbeta CDR3 regions were amplified from genomic DNA by means of the immunoSEQ Assay, a bias-controlled multiplex PCR. As for how the authors treated the data: The number of nucleated cells in each sample was estimated from the amplification of reference gene primers within the assay. To quantify the absolute abundance of each unique TCRbeta CDR3 rearrangement, sequence reads were collapsed and filtered. For each sample, productive Simpson clonality was calculated by taking the square root of Simpson's diversity index across productive rearrangements. TCRdb carries this immuneACCESS record with in-frame sequences only. Its versions omit some clonotypes, under half of them owing to an unresolved V gene in the studies checked, with the rest unexplained. V, J and clone size are taken as reported in that table, and D and trimming were inferred from the DNA itself. The sample profile shows around 60,000 clones; approximately 86% of them were found once. The ten largest make up roughly 4% of the sample.

The receptor comes from a man in his forties or fifties with active COVID-19. Material: peripheral blood. The chain was built from TRBV6-6 and TRBJ1-5, with 7 middle bases fitting TRBD1. CDR3 protein: CASSGGDSNQPQHF. The DNA sequence is as follows: TGTGCCAGCTCAGGGGGTGATAGCAATCAGCCCCAGCATTTT.